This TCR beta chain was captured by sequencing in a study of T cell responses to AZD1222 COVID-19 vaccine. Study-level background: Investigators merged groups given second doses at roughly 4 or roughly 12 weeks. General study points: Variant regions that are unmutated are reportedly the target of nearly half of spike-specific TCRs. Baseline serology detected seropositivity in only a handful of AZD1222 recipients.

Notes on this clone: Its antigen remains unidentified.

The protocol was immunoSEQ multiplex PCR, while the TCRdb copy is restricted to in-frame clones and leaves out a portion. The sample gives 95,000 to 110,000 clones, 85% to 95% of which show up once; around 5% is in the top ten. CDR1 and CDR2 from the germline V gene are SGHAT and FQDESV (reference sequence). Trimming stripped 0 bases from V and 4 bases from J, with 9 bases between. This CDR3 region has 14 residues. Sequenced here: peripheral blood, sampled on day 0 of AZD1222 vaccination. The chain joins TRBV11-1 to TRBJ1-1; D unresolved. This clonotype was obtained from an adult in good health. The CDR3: CASSLARSGTEAFF. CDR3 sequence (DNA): TGTGCCAGCAGCTTAGCACGGAGTGGCACTGAAGCTTTCTTT. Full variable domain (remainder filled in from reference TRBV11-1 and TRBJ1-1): EAEVAQSPRYKITEKSQAVAFWCDPISGHATLYWYRQILGQGPELLVQFQDESVVDDSQLPKDRFSAERLKGVDSTLKIQPAELGDSAMYLCASSLARSGTEAFFGQGTRLTVV.